In its sample, the clone carrying this TCR beta chain was seen once. Both 60 Vbeta primers and 13 Jbeta primers went into the PCR. Assay: immunoSEQ multiplex PCR; the TCRdb copy retains only in-frame clones and omits some. The table has about 200,000 clones, over 65% seen once. Germline V gives CDR1 ENHRY, CDR2 SYGVKD. The CDR3 runs 16 residues. V gave up 4 bases and J gave up 4 bases, with 19 bases separating them. The entry originates in a study of cytomegalovirus exposure and HLA in healthy donors. As for the study in general: Caucasian-associated ancestry cluster membership applied to approximately 80% of approximately 420 genotyped donors.

What was sequenced was PBMCs. The J gene is TRBJ2-5, the V gene TRBV10-3; tentative D call: TRBD1 (6 bases). The TCR was taken from a woman under 40 in good health and CMV-seronegative. The CDR3 DNA follows: TGTGCCATCAGTGGGCAGGACAGCCACATGGGAGAGACCCAGTACTTC. It codes for CAISGQDSHMGETQYF.